Listed here are 3 T cell receptor beta chains from one sample, sequenced in a study of control samples from healthy donors and cancer patients. TCRdb's copy holds only in-frame clones and misses some; the assay was immunoSEQ multiplex PCR. This sample has 25,000 to 30,000 clones; 87% occur once, and the top ten carry 1.5% to 2%. The specimen sequenced was PBMCs. The source is a woman in her thirties or forties with lung cancer.

The rearrangement uses TRBV28 and TRBJ1-2, with 11 bases aligning to TRBD1. V gave up 6 bases and J gave up 7 bases; unmatched junction bases: 7. The CDR3 has 14 residues. Germline lookup yields CDR1 MDHEN and CDR2 SYDVKM. CDR3: CASRRGQGALGYTF. CDR3 nucleotide sequence: TGTGCCAGCAGACGCGGACAGGGGGCGCTTGGCTACACCTTC.

The chain couples TRBV10-3 to TRBJ2-2; 7 bases fit TRBD2. Germline V gene sequence: CDR1 ENHRY, CDR2 SYGVKD. J was trimmed by 4 bases and V by 3 bases; bases with no gene match: 5. The CDR3 is 15 amino acids. This CDR3 reads CAISEFREGTGELFF. The DNA of the CDR3 is TGTGCCATCAGTGAATTCAGGGAGGGCACCGGGGAGCTGTTTTTT.

The J gene is TRBJ2-2, the V gene TRBV14, with 10 bases identical to TRBD1. CDR1 SGHDN and CDR2 FVKESK come from the germline V gene. The CDR3 has 18 amino acids. V trimming: 4 bases; J trimming: 6 bases; junction bases outside the gene matches: 14. CDR3 bases: TGTGCCAGCAGCCTCAGACTTACCGGGACAGGGGACGCCGGGGAGCTGTTTTTT. It yields the protein CASSLRLTGTGDAGELFF.